The present TCR beta chain was sequenced within a study of blood T cells in healthy people across ages. Unmatched junction bases numbered 9, after V lost 7 bases and J lost 4 bases. The CDR3 sequence is 13 residues long. CDR1 is SQVTM and CDR2 is ANQGSEA in the germline V gene. For the second PCR, which ran for about 6 to 11 cycles, a sample-barcoded 5' primer and a J-beta primer mix were used. TCRdb used MiXCR to reprocess the 5' RACE reads, holding one entry per CDR3 protein. The data hold roughly 860,000 distinct CDR3 sequences, with approximately 65% observed a single time. Input material: blood. The chain employs TRBV29-1 and TRBJ2-5, with 7 bases matching TRBD2. The clonotype was recovered from a man aged 25 to 45 in good health. CDR3 nucleotide sequence: TGCAGCGCGTGGGAGGGGTCGGGAGAGACCCAGTACTTC. Translated: CSAWEGSGETQYF.